A selection of T cell receptor beta chains follows, all from one sample in a study of spatial heterogeneity in lung cancer. One entry per CDR3 protein, called by TCRdb with MiXCR from the 5' RACE reads. The profile shows approximately 52,000 distinct CDR3 sequences, about 7% of them singletons. The sequenced sample was PBMCs, obtained at surgery. These receptors were taken from a female donor with early-stage non-small cell lung cancer. The CDR3 runs from the conserved cysteine through the conserved F or W. Each record gives: D gene, V gene, J gene, clone size, CDR3 length, CDR3 DNA, CDR3 protein. A D gene is named only where the DNA matches it firmly. Not all rows give a size; the values are once, few, many and, for expanded clones, a class.

d_call: TRBD1; v_call: TRBV3-1; j_call: TRBJ1-6; clone_size: many; cdr3_length: 14; cdr3_nt: TGTGCCAGCAGCCCGGGACAGCATAATTCACCCCTCCACTTT; cdr3_aa: CASSPGQHNSPLHF
d_call: TRBD1; v_call: TRBV28; j_call: TRBJ1-1; clone_size: many; cdr3_length: 12; cdr3_nt: TGTGCCAGCAACTACAGGGGGACTGAAGCTTTCTTT; cdr3_aa: CASNYRGTEAFF
d_call: .; v_call: TRBV15; j_call: TRBJ2-7; clone_size: few; cdr3_length: 14; cdr3_nt: TGTGCCACCAGCAGAGATTTAGACAGCTACGAGCAGTACTTC; cdr3_aa: CATSRDLDSYEQYF
d_call: TRBD1; v_call: TRBV25-1; j_call: TRBJ2-7; clone_size: few; cdr3_length: 13; cdr3_nt: TGTGCCAGCACGGGGACAGGGTGGGGAGAGCAGTACTTC; cdr3_aa: CASTGTGWGEQYF
d_call: TRBD2; v_call: TRBV20-1; j_call: TRBJ2-1; clone_size: few; cdr3_length: 13; cdr3_nt: TGCAGCGCTGGACTAGCGGGCGACAATGAGCAGTTCTTC; cdr3_aa: CSAGLAGDNEQFF
d_call: .; v_call: TRBV6-2/TRBV6-3; j_call: TRBJ1-5; clone_size: .; cdr3_length: 14; cdr3_nt: TGTGCCAGCAGTTACGTGAATAGCAATCAGCCCCAGCATTTT; cdr3_aa: CASSYVNSNQPQHF
d_call: .; v_call: TRBV12-3/TRBV12-4; j_call: TRBJ1-5; clone_size: few; cdr3_length: 12; cdr3_nt: TGTGCCAGCAGTTTACCCGGGGGGCCCCAGCATTTT; cdr3_aa: CASSLPGGPQHF
d_call: TRBD1; v_call: TRBV7-2; j_call: TRBJ1-3; clone_size: .; cdr3_length: 17; cdr3_nt: TGTGCCAGCAGCTTATTCTCTAGCGGGACAGGAGGAAACACCATATATTTT; cdr3_aa: CASSLFSSGTGGNTIYF
d_call: .; v_call: TRBV20-1; j_call: TRBJ2-7; clone_size: many; cdr3_length: 12; cdr3_nt: TGCAGTGCCAGCCGGGACGACTACGAGCAGTACTTC; cdr3_aa: CSASRDDYEQYF
d_call: .; v_call: TRBV7-8; j_call: TRBJ1-6; clone_size: .; cdr3_length: 16; cdr3_nt: TGTGCCAGCAGCCGCCGCCGGGACGGGATTAATTCACCCCTCCACTTT; cdr3_aa: CASSRRRDGINSPLHF
d_call: .; v_call: TRBV28; j_call: TRBJ1-2; clone_size: few; cdr3_length: 12; cdr3_nt: TGTGCTACCCCGGACAGCCACGGGGGCTACACCTTC; cdr3_aa: CATPDSHGGYTF
d_call: .; v_call: TRBV7-2; j_call: TRBJ2-5; clone_size: .; cdr3_length: 15; cdr3_nt: TGTGCCAGCAGCCCATACTCCGGCGGAAAAGAGACCCAGTACTTC; cdr3_aa: CASSPYSGGKETQYF
d_call: .; v_call: TRBV28; j_call: TRBJ1-5; clone_size: many; cdr3_length: 12; cdr3_nt: TGTGCCACCCGGGGGAGAGGTCAGCCCCAGCATTTT; cdr3_aa: CATRGRGQPQHF
d_call: TRBD2; v_call: TRBV5-6; j_call: TRBJ2-3; clone_size: .; cdr3_length: 14; cdr3_nt: TGTGCCAGCCCCGCGGGAGGGAGCCAGAAAACGCAGTATTTT; cdr3_aa: CASPAGGSQKTQYF
d_call: TRBD2; v_call: TRBV7-6; j_call: TRBJ2-5; clone_size: .; cdr3_length: 17; cdr3_nt: TGTGCCAGCAGCCGCCCCTTTGCGGGGGTTATAAAAGAGACCCAGTACTTC; cdr3_aa: CASSRPFAGVIKETQYF
d_call: .; v_call: TRBV12-3/TRBV12-4; j_call: TRBJ1-1; clone_size: many; cdr3_length: 16; cdr3_nt: TGTGCCAGCAGTAAGGGTCTCGGGCAGGCGATCACTGAAGCTTTCTTT; cdr3_aa: CASSKGLGQAITEAFF
d_call: .; v_call: TRBV14; j_call: TRBJ2-7; clone_size: many; cdr3_length: 15; cdr3_nt: TGTGCCAGCAGCCAAGGACAGGAAATAACCTACGAGCAGTACTTC; cdr3_aa: CASSQGQEITYEQYF
d_call: .; v_call: TRBV3-1; j_call: TRBJ1-2; clone_size: many; cdr3_length: 15; cdr3_nt: TGTGCCAGCAGCCCCAGAGGAAGGGACGGATATGGCTACACCTTC; cdr3_aa: CASSPRGRDGYGYTF
d_call: .; v_call: TRBV7-2; j_call: TRBJ2-1; clone_size: many; cdr3_length: 16; cdr3_nt: TGTGCCAGCGGATCCCAAGGGGGACCTAGGCGCAATGAGCAGTTCTTC; cdr3_aa: CASGSQGGPRRNEQFF
d_call: .; v_call: TRBV2; j_call: TRBJ1-2; clone_size: few; cdr3_length: 13; cdr3_nt: TGTGCCAGCAGGCCAGACAGCCACTATGGCTACACCTTC; cdr3_aa: CASRPDSHYGYTF
d_call: .; v_call: TRBV3-1; j_call: TRBJ1-4; clone_size: .; cdr3_length: 12; cdr3_nt: TGTGCCAGCAGCCAAGTTGGCGAAAAACTGTTTTTT; cdr3_aa: CASSQVGEKLFF
d_call: .; v_call: TRBV24-1; j_call: TRBJ2-1; clone_size: many; cdr3_length: 14; cdr3_nt: TGTGCCACCGGGCGGGGGCGCCCCTACAATGAGCAGTTCTTC; cdr3_aa: CATGRGRPYNEQFF
d_call: .; v_call: TRBV18; j_call: TRBJ2-1; clone_size: many; cdr3_length: 13; cdr3_nt: TGTGCCAGCTCGAGAGATTCCTACAATGAGCAGTTCTTC; cdr3_aa: CASSRDSYNEQFF
d_call: .; v_call: TRBV11-3; j_call: TRBJ2-7; clone_size: many; cdr3_length: 15; cdr3_nt: TGTGCCAGCAGCTTAGATCGGTTACTCTCCTACGAGCAGTACTTC; cdr3_aa: CASSLDRLLSYEQYF
d_call: .; v_call: TRBV29-1; j_call: TRBJ2-1; clone_size: many; cdr3_length: 14; cdr3_nt: TGCAGCGTACCACGGGGAGGCAGGGGAAATGAGCAGTTCTTC; cdr3_aa: CSVPRGGRGNEQFF
d_call: .; v_call: TRBV9; j_call: TRBJ2-6; clone_size: many; cdr3_length: 17; cdr3_nt: TGTGCCAGCAGCGTACCCGGGGCAGGGTTTGGGGCCAACGTCCTGACTTTC; cdr3_aa: CASSVPGAGFGANVLTF
d_call: .; v_call: TRBV3-1; j_call: TRBJ1-5; clone_size: many; cdr3_length: 15; cdr3_nt: TGTGCCAGCAGCCAAGATACCGGGGTCAATCAGCCCCAGCATTTT; cdr3_aa: CASSQDTGVNQPQHF
d_call: .; v_call: TRBV7-9; j_call: TRBJ1-1; clone_size: few; cdr3_length: 14; cdr3_nt: TGTGCCAGCAGCTTATGGCAGACCAACACTGAAGCTTTCTTT; cdr3_aa: CASSLWQTNTEAFF
d_call: .; v_call: TRBV3-1; j_call: TRBJ2-5; clone_size: many; cdr3_length: 11; cdr3_nt: TGTGCCAGCAGCCAAAGGAAGACCCAGTACTTC; cdr3_aa: CASSQRKTQYF
d_call: .; v_call: TRBV9; j_call: TRBJ1-1; clone_size: many; cdr3_length: 12; cdr3_nt: TGTGCCAGCTGTGGACCCATCACTGAAGCTTTCTTT; cdr3_aa: CASCGPITEAFF
d_call: .; v_call: TRBV21-1; j_call: TRBJ2-7; clone_size: many; cdr3_length: 17; cdr3_nt: TGTGCCAGCAGTAAAAAAGACAGGGGGCAAAGGACCTACGAGCAGTACTTC; cdr3_aa: CASSKKDRGQRTYEQYF
d_call: .; v_call: TRBV6-5; j_call: TRBJ2-3; clone_size: .; cdr3_length: 16; cdr3_nt: TGTGCCAGCAGTTACTTCGGAGCCGGGGGCACAGATACGCAGTATTTT; cdr3_aa: CASSYFGAGGTDTQYF
d_call: TRBD1; v_call: TRBV2; j_call: TRBJ1-5; clone_size: many; cdr3_length: 15; cdr3_nt: TGTGCCAGCAGAGAGGGGGCGATAGGCAATCAGCCCCAGCATTTT; cdr3_aa: CASREGAIGNQPQHF
d_call: .; v_call: TRBV7-9; j_call: TRBJ2-5; clone_size: many; cdr3_length: 12; cdr3_nt: TGTGCCAGCAGCTTATGGGTGGAGACCCAGTACTTC; cdr3_aa: CASSLWVETQYF
d_call: .; v_call: TRBV5-1; j_call: TRBJ2-5; clone_size: many; cdr3_length: 15; cdr3_nt: TGCGCCAGTTCCCTTGGCGGGGTGTACCAAGAGACCCAGTACTTC; cdr3_aa: CASSLGGVYQETQYF
d_call: .; v_call: TRBV7-7; j_call: TRBJ1-2; clone_size: many; cdr3_length: 15; cdr3_nt: TGTGCTAGCAGCCCTCTGGGAGGGACGTCCTATGGCTACACCTTC; cdr3_aa: CASSPLGGTSYGYTF
d_call: .; v_call: TRBV23-1; j_call: TRBJ2-5; clone_size: .; cdr3_length: 16; cdr3_nt: TGCGCCAGCAGTCAAATACCCCCCCCTAGCCACGAGACCCAGTACTTC; cdr3_aa: CASSQIPPPSHETQYF
d_call: .; v_call: TRBV5-1; j_call: TRBJ2-5; clone_size: many; cdr3_length: 13; cdr3_nt: TGCGCCAGCAGCTGGAATATACAAGAGACCCAGTACTTC; cdr3_aa: CASSWNIQETQYF
d_call: .; v_call: TRBV12-5; j_call: TRBJ1-6; clone_size: many; cdr3_length: 15; cdr3_nt: TGTGCTAGTGGTTGGGAGGGGAATGGCAATTCACCCCTCCACTTT; cdr3_aa: CASGWEGNGNSPLHF
d_call: .; v_call: TRBV4-3; j_call: TRBJ2-5; clone_size: .; cdr3_length: 13; cdr3_nt: TGCGCCAGCAGCCAAGAAGAGGGGCAGACCCAGTACTTC; cdr3_aa: CASSQEEGQTQYF
d_call: .; v_call: TRBV7-9; j_call: TRBJ1-2; clone_size: many; cdr3_length: 12; cdr3_nt: TGTGCCAGCAGCTTCGAGAACTATGGCTACACCTTC; cdr3_aa: CASSFENYGYTF
d_call: .; v_call: TRBV25-1; j_call: TRBJ2-7; clone_size: few; cdr3_length: 15; cdr3_nt: TGTGCCAGCAGTGAATTCGGGCCGAAGCCATACGAGCAGTACTTC; cdr3_aa: CASSEFGPKPYEQYF
d_call: .; v_call: TRBV14; j_call: TRBJ1-5; clone_size: few; cdr3_length: 15; cdr3_nt: TGTGCCAGCAGCCAATCACACAGGGTTTATCAGCCCCAGCATTTT; cdr3_aa: CASSQSHRVYQPQHF
d_call: .; v_call: TRBV24-1; j_call: TRBJ2-1; clone_size: many; cdr3_length: 12; cdr3_nt: TGTGCCACCAGTGGCCGCTACAATGAGCAGTTCTTC; cdr3_aa: CATSGRYNEQFF
d_call: .; v_call: TRBV3-1; j_call: TRBJ1-2; clone_size: many; cdr3_length: 13; cdr3_nt: TGTGCCAGCAGCCACGAAGGGCACTATGGCTACACCTTC; cdr3_aa: CASSHEGHYGYTF
d_call: .; v_call: TRBV28; j_call: TRBJ1-1; clone_size: once; cdr3_length: 17; cdr3_nt: TGTGCCAGCAGTTTAATCCGGGGGCAAGGAGAAATAACTGAAGCTTTCTTT; cdr3_aa: CASSLIRGQGEITEAFF
d_call: TRBD2; v_call: TRBV12-3/TRBV12-4; j_call: TRBJ2-7; clone_size: .; cdr3_length: 15; cdr3_nt: TGTGCCAGCAGCCCCGGACTAGCGGACCTCTACGAGCAGTACTTC; cdr3_aa: CASSPGLADLYEQYF
d_call: .; v_call: TRBV11-1; j_call: TRBJ2-2; clone_size: few; cdr3_length: 12; cdr3_nt: TGTGCCAGCAGCTCGCTAACCGGGGAGCTGTTTTTT; cdr3_aa: CASSSLTGELFF
d_call: .; v_call: TRBV29-1; j_call: TRBJ2-7; clone_size: few; cdr3_length: 13; cdr3_nt: TGCAGCGTGAGCCGGGATTTTTCCAACGAGCAGTACTTC; cdr3_aa: CSVSRDFSNEQYF
d_call: .; v_call: TRBV25-1; j_call: TRBJ2-1; clone_size: many; cdr3_length: 13; cdr3_nt: TGTGCCAGCAGTGTATCAGCTTACAATGAGCAGTTCTTC; cdr3_aa: CASSVSAYNEQFF
d_call: TRBD2; v_call: TRBV15; j_call: TRBJ2-5; clone_size: .; cdr3_length: 16; cdr3_nt: TGTGCCACCAGCAGGACCCTTAGCGGGGGCGAAGAGACCCAGTACTTC; cdr3_aa: CATSRTLSGGEETQYF
d_call: TRBD2; v_call: TRBV24-1; j_call: TRBJ2-1; clone_size: few; cdr3_length: 15; cdr3_nt: TGTGCCACCAGTGATTCCGGGGGGAACTACAATGAGCAGTTCTTC; cdr3_aa: CATSDSGGNYNEQFF
d_call: .; v_call: TRBV7-9; j_call: TRBJ2-4; clone_size: few; cdr3_length: 15; cdr3_nt: TGTGCCAGCAGCTTATCGGCCGGAGGGGCACACATTCAGTACTTC; cdr3_aa: CASSLSAGGAHIQYF
d_call: .; v_call: TRBV2; j_call: TRBJ2-2; clone_size: few; cdr3_length: 14; cdr3_nt: TGTGCCAGCAGTCCGGGCCCAGGGGCGAGGGAGCTGTTTTTT; cdr3_aa: CASSPGPGARELFF
d_call: TRBD1; v_call: TRBV6-5; j_call: TRBJ2-7; clone_size: many; cdr3_length: 13; cdr3_nt: TGTGCCAGCAGTCGTGACAGGGGATACGAGCAGTACTTC; cdr3_aa: CASSRDRGYEQYF
d_call: TRBD1; v_call: TRBV5-5; j_call: TRBJ2-1; clone_size: many; cdr3_length: 17; cdr3_nt: TGTGCTTGCACCCAAGTTACCGGGACAGGGAGGGCCAATGAGCAGTTCTTC; cdr3_aa: CACTQVTGTGRANEQFF
d_call: .; v_call: TRBV2; j_call: TRBJ2-3; clone_size: .; cdr3_length: 14; cdr3_nt: TGTGCCAGCATCTGGGGCGCTAATGGGGATCCGCAGTATTTT; cdr3_aa: CASIWGANGDPQYF